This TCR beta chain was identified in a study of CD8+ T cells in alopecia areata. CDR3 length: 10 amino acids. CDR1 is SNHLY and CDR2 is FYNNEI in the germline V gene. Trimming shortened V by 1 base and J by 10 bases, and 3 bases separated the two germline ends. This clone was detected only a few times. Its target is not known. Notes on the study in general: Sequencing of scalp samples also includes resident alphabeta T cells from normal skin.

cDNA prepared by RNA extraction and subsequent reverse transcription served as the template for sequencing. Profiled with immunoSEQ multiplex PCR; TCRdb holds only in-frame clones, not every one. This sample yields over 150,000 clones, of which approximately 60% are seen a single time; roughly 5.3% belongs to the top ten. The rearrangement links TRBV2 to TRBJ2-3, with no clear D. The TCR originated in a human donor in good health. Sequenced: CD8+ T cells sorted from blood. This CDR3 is CASSEGAQYF. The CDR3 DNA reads TGTGCCAGCAGTGAAGGCGCGCAGTATTTT.